The 8 T cell receptor beta chains presented below share a single source sample, sequenced in a study of blood T cell repertoires in COVID-19. Here immunoSEQ multiplex PCR was the method, and the copy in TCRdb shows in-frame clones only, minus some. Of 150,000 to 200,000 clones in the sample, roughly 87% were seen once. Source material: peripheral blood. These receptors were collected from a woman in her forties or fifties with acute or convalescent COVID-19.

This chain links TRBV18 with TRBJ2-3; weak D call: TRBD2 (5 bases). In germline, CDR1 is KGHSH, CDR2 LQKENI. This CDR3 region has 14 residues. The V end lost 2 bases, the J end lost 2 bases, and 8 bases lay between the germline ends. For the CDR3, the DNA is TGTGCCAGCTCACCATCGGGGATCACAGATACGCAGTATTTT. It yields the protein CASSPSGITDTQYF.

In its sample, this clone was seen once. The chain couples TRBV19 to TRBJ1-2; 7 bases agree with TRBD1. Looked up from germline, CDR1 is LNHDA and CDR2 is SQIVND (reference sequence). The CDR3 totals 14 residues. V trimming: 3 bases; J trimming: 10 bases; junction bases outside the gene matches: 11. The CDR3 reads CASSIRTGGVPYTF. CDR3 coding DNA: TGTGCCAGTAGTATTCGGACAGGCGGGGTTCCCTACACCTTC.

CDR3 coding DNA: TGTGCCAGCAGCTTAGTGGGGGCTGTGGTCACTGAAGCTTTCTTT. This encodes CASSLVGAVVTEAFF. The rearrangement uses TRBV11-3 and TRBJ1-1; perhaps TRBD1 as D (6 bases). This CDR3 has 15 amino acids. The ends were cut back, 1 base at V and 4 bases at J, with 13 bases in the middle. Germline V CDR1 and CDR2: SGHNT, YENEEA.

The chain uses TRBV2 and TRBJ2-5; a possible D gene is TRBD2 (7 bases). Germline CDR1 reads SNHLY; CDR2 reads FYNNEI. Between the trimmed V and J ends, which lost 6 bases and 2 bases, there was a span of 16 bases. CDR3 length equals 15 residues. CDR3 in amino acids: CASRAAGAPQETQYF. CDR3 sequence (DNA): TGTGCCAGCAGAGCCGCGGGGGCCCCTCAAGAGACCCAGTACTTC.

The chain carries TRBV7-2 and TRBJ1-3; a weak D match, TRBD1 (6 bases). The CDR3 consists of 13 residues. V was clipped by 8 bases and J by 3 bases, with 11 bases between them. CDR1 is SGHTA and CDR2 is FQGNSA in the germline V gene. The chain's CDR3 is CASSGAGGNTIYF. CDR3 nucleotides: TGTGCCAGCTCAGGGGCGGGTGGAAACACCATATATTTT.

This clone was counted a single time. V usage is TRBV19 and J usage is TRBJ1-1; 8 positions match TRBD1. CDR3 length equals 13 residues. V lost 5 bases, J lost 3 bases, and 2 bases stayed unmatched. CDR1 is LNHDA, CDR2 SQIVND, per germline (reference sequence). Here the CDR3 reads CASSPDRDTEAFF. Written as DNA, the CDR3 is TGTGCCAGTAGTCCGGACAGGGACACTGAAGCTTTCTTT.

CDR3 bases: TGTGCCTGGAACTTTCTTCAGGACACTGAAGCTTTCTTT. Residues: CAWNFLQDTEAFF. This sequence joins TRBV30 and TRBJ1-1; no clear D. CDR1 and CDR2 from the germline V gene are GTSNPN and SVGIG (reference sequence). The CDR3 totals 13 residues. Trimming pared 4 bases from V and 3 bases from J, leaving 12 bases between.

The rearrangement uses TRBV18 and TRBJ1-5; D remains unclear. The length of the CDR3 is 13 residues. V lost 3 bases, J lost 4 bases, and 7 bases lay in between. Per germline, CDR1 KGHSH and CDR2 LQKENI. CDR3: CASSPDGNQPQHF. The CDR3 coding sequence is TGTGCCAGCTCACCCGACGGGAATCAGCCCCAGCATTTT. Using reference TRBV18 and TRBJ1-5 for the parts outside the CDR3, the full variable domain is NAGVMQNPRHLVRRRGQEARLRCSPMKGHSHVYWYRQLPEEGLKFMVYLQKENIIDESGMPKERFSAEFPKEGPSILRIQQVVRGDSAAYFCASSPDGNQPQHFGDGTRLSIL.